Shown below are 4 T cell receptor beta chains from a single sample sequenced in a study of regulatory T cells in long-lasting Graves disease. As to time point: newly diagnosed GD, antithyroid drugs for less than 3 months. From RNA extracted from PBMCs, the TCR library was made. iRepertoire HTBI primers and Arm-PCR of CDR3 regions built TCR beta libraries. TCRdb reprocessed the multiplex PCR reads with MiXCR, giving one entry per CDR3 protein. The data show roughly 410,000 distinct CDR3 sequences, approximately 16% seen once. This same sample was also taken into another study, of T cells in Graves' hyperthyroidism and ophthalmopathy.

The specimen comprised peripheral blood mononuclear cells (PBMCs), sampled at new diagnosis, from a patient treated with antithyroid drugs. These receptors were taken from a woman between 40 and 55 years old with Graves disease.

The CDR3 DNA reads TGTGCCAGCAGCGTAGGACTAGCGGGAGTATCTCGACATGAGCAGTTCTTC. It specifies CASSVGLAGVSRHEQFF. The chain has TRBV9 and TRBJ2-1; the match to TRBD2 covers 12 bases. V lost 0 bases to trimming and J lost 8 bases; unmatched junction nucleotides: 9. There are 17 residues in the CDR3. The germline CDR1 and CDR2 sequences are SGDLS and YYNGEE.

This clonotype appeared a single time. J is TRBJ1-1 and V is TRBV6-2 or TRBV6-3, with D possibly being TRBD1 (5 bases). Per germline, CDR1 MNHEY and CDR2 SVGEGT. V shed 2 bases and J shed 9 bases, with 10 bases lying between them. The CDR3 length is 12 residues. CDR3 residues: CASSYRRDQAFF. For the CDR3, the DNA is TGTGCCAGCAGTTACCGGAGGGACCAAGCTTTCTTT.

This clonotype was recorded at least ten times. The genes are TRBV28 and TRBJ1-1; D possibly corresponds to TRBD1 (5 bases). There are 15 residues in the CDR3. Germline loops: CDR1 MDHEN, CDR2 SYDVKM. Trimming cost V 5 bases and J 1 base, with 14 bases left between them. The CDR3 DNA reads as TGTGCCAGCAGTCTTATTGGAGGGGAGAACACTGAAGCTTTCTTT. Its translation: CASSLIGGENTEAFF.

This clonotype was seen more than once but under ten times. The chain employs TRBV9 and TRBJ2-1, with TRBD2 matching 13 bases. The CDR3 loop spans 18 amino acids. V gave up 6 bases and J gave up 4 bases; unmatched junction bases: 13. CDR1 and CDR2 from the germline V gene are SGDLS and YYNGEE. The CDR3 here is CASNQDGTSGEYYNEQFF. CDR3 DNA: TGTGCCAGCAACCAAGATGGGACTAGCGGGGAATATTACAATGAGCAGTTCTTC. The entire variable domain, with the rest obtained from reference TRBV9 and TRBJ2-1, is as follows: DSGVTQTPKHLITATGQRVTLRCSPRSGDLSVYWYQQSLDQGLQFLIQYYNGEERAKGNILERFSAQQFPDLHSELNLSSLELGDSALYFCASNQDGTSGEYYNEQFFGPGTRLTVL.